The present T cell receptor beta chain was sequenced within a study of patients and donors after allogeneic stem cell transplantation. This clonotype showed up just a few times. CDR1 and CDR2 (germline): SGDLS, YYNGEE. This CDR3 is built from 15 residues. V was cut by 0 bases and J by 1 base, with 8 bases left in between. TCRdb redid the calling of the RT-PCR reads with MiXCR, one entry per CDR3 protein. The repertoire holds hundreds of thousands of distinct CDR3 sequences, approximately 16% seen once, with roughly 7.2% in the top ten. The V gene is TRBV9, the J gene TRBJ1-5; a possible D gene is TRBD1 (5 bases). The sequenced sample consisted of blood, either unsorted or a sorted T cell fraction (not recorded which). The clonotype was recovered from a human donor who was either an allogeneic HSCT recipient or a stem cell or donor lymphocyte infusion donor (not recorded which). It is not recorded whose cells these are; they may come from a transplant donor. The CDR3 DNA follows: TGTGCCAGCAGCGTAGAAGGGGCCAGCAATCAGCCCCAGCATTTT. This translates into CASSVEGASNQPQHF.